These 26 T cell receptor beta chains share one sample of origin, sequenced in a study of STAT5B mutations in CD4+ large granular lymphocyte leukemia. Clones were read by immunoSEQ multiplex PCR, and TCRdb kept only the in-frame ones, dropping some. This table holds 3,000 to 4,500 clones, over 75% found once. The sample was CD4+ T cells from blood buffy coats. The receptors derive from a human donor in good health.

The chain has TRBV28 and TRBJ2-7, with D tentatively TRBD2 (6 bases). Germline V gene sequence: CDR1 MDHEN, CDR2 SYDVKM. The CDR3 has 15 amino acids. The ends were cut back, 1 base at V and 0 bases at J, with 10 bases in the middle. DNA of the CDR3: TGTGCCAGCAGTTTATTTGGGGGGAGCTCCTACGAGCAGTACTTC. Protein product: CASSLFGGSSYEQYF.

CDR3 protein: CASSVQGGGHEQYF. In nucleotides, the CDR3 is TGTGCCAGCAGTGTACAGGGAGGCGGCCACGAGCAGTACTTC. This chain uses TRBV27 with TRBJ2-7; D is possibly TRBD1 or TRBD2 (6 bases each). Per germline, CDR1 MNHEY and CDR2 SMNVEV (reference sequence). Between the trimmed V and J ends, which lost 5 bases and 5 bases, there was a span of 16 bases. This CDR3 is built from 14 residues.

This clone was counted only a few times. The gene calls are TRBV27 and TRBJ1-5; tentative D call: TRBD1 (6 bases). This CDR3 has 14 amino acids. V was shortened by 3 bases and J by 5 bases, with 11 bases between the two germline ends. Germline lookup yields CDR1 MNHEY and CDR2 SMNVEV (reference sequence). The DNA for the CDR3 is TGTGCCAGCAGTTTCGTTTCAGGGGATCAGCCCCAGCATTTT. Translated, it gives CASSFVSGDQPQHF.

The CDR3 spells CASSSGTGSYEQYF. The CDR3 DNA follows: TGTGCCAGCAGTTCCGGGACAGGGTCCTACGAGCAGTACTTC. The chain combines TRBV6-5 with TRBJ2-7; 9 bases are a match to TRBD1. The germline gives CDR1 MNHEY, CDR2 SVGAGI. The CDR3 consists of 14 residues. With V trimmed by 4 bases and J by 1 base, 2 bases remained unmatched.

The CDR3, as DNA: TGCGCCAGCAGTGACCGGGACAGGGGTTCCGAGCAGTACTTC. Translating it yields CASSDRDRGSEQYF. This chain links TRBV10-2 with TRBJ2-7, with TRBD1 identical over 10 bases. The CDR3 totals 14 residues. Germline loops: CDR1 WSHSY, CDR2 SAAADI. Trimming at V came to 3 bases and at J to 6 bases, leaving 5 bases not matched to a gene.

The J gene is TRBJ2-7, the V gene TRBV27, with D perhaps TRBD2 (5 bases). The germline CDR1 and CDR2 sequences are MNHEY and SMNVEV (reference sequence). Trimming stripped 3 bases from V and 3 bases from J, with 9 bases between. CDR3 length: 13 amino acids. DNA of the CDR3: TGTGCCAGCAGTTTCGGGATGGGCTACGAGCAGTACTTC. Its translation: CASSFGMGYEQYF.

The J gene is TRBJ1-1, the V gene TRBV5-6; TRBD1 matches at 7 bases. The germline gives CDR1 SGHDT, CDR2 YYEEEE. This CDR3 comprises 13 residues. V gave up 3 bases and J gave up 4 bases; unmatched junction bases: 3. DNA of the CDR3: TGTGCCAGCAGCTCTACAGGGGCCACTGAAGCTTTCTTT. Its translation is CASSSTGATEAFF.

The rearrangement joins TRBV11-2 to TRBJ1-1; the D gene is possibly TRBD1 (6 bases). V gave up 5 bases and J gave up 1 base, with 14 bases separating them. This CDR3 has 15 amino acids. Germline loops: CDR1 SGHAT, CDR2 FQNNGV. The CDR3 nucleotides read TGTGCCAGCAGCCAGGGGCTGGGGGCGAACACTGAAGCTTTCTTT. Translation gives CASSQGLGANTEAFF. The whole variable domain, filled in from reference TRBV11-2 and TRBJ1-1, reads EAGVAQSPRYKIIEKRQSVAFWCNPISGHATLYWYQQILGQGPKLLIQFQNNGVVDDSQLPKDRFSAERLKGVDSTLKIQPAKLEDSAVYLCASSQGLGANTEAFFGQGTRLTVV.

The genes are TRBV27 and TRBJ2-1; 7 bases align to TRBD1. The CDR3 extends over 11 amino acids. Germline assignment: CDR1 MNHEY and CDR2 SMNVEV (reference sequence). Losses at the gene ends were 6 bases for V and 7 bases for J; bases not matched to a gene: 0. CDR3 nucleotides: TGTGCCAGCAGCAGGGGGAATGAGCAGTTCTTC. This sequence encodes CASSRGNEQFF.

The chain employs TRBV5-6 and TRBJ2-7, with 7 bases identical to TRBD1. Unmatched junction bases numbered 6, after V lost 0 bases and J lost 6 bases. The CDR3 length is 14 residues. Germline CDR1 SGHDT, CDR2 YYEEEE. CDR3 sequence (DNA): TGTGCCAGCAGCTTGGGACAGGGTAACTCCGAGCAGTACTTC. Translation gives CASSLGQGNSEQYF.

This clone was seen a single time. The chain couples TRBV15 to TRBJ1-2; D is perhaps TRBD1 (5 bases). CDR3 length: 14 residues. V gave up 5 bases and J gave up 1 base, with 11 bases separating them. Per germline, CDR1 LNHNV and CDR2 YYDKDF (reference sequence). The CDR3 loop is CATSPSRDNYGYTF. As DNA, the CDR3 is TGTGCCACCAGCCCTTCCAGGGATAACTATGGCTACACCTTC.

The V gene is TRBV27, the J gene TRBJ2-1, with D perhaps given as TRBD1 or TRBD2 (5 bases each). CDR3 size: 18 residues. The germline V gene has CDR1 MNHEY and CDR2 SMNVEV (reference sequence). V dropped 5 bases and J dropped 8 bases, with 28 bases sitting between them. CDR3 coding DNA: TGTGCCAGCAGTCCGTCGGTGGGGCTAGCCCCACGATGGGATGAGCAGTTCTTC. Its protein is CASSPSVGLAPRWDEQFF.

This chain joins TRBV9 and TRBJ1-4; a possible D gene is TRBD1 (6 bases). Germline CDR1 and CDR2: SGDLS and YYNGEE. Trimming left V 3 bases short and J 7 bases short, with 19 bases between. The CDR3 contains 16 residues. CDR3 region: CASSGGPAGEGEKLFF. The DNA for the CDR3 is TGTGCCAGCAGCGGTGGTCCCGCAGGGGAGGGTGAAAAACTGTTTTTT.

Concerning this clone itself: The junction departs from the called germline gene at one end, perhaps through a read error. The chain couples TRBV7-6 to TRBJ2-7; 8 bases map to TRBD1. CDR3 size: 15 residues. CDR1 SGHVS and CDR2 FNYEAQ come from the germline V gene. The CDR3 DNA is TGTGCCAGCAGCTGGTCCCCCCAGGGGGCCTACGAGCGGTACTTC. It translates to CASSWSPQGAYERYF.

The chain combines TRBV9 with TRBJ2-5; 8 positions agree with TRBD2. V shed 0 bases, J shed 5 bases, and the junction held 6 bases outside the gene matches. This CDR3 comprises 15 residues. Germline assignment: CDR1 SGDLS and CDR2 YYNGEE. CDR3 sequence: CASSVEGLGWETQYF. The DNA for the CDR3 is TGTGCCAGCAGCGTAGAGGGACTAGGCTGGGAGACCCAGTACTTC.

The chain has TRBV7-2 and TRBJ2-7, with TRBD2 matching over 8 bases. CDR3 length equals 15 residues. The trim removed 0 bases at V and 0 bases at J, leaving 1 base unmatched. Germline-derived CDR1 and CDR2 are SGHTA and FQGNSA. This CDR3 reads CASSLAGTSSYEQYF. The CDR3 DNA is TGTGCCAGCAGCTTAGCGGGGACTAGCTCCTACGAGCAGTACTTC. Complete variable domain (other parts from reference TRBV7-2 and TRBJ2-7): GAGVSQSPSNKVTEKGKDVELRCDPISGHTALYWYRQSLGQGLEFLIYFQGNSAPDKSGLPSDRFSAERTGGSVSTLTIQRTQQEDSAVYLCASSLAGTSSYEQYFGPGTRLTVT.

The CDR3 is CASSPRAYNEQFF. For the CDR3, the DNA is TGTGCCAGCAGTCCGAGGGCCTACAATGAGCAGTTCTTC. This chain links TRBV27 with TRBJ2-1, with a weak D call TRBD2 (5 bases). Germline values: CDR1 MNHEY, CDR2 SMNVEV (reference sequence). The CDR3 contains 13 residues. V lost 5 bases, J lost 2 bases, and 7 bases lay in between.

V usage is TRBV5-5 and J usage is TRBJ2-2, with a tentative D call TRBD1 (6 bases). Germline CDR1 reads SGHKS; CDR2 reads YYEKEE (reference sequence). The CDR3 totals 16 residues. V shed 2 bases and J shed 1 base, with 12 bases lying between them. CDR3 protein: CASSFSGRGNTGELFF. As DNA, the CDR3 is TGTGCCAGCAGCTTTTCTGGCAGGGGGAACACCGGGGAGCTGTTTTTT.

Written as DNA, the CDR3 is TGTGCCAGCCACGACCGGGACAGAGAAGAGACCCAGTACTTC. Encoded protein: CASHDRDREETQYF. The chain employs TRBV25-1 and TRBJ2-5, with TRBD1 matching over 7 bases. Trimming cost V 8 bases and J 3 bases; bases outside gene matches: 9. Germline V gene lookup returns CDR1 MGHDK and CDR2 SYGVNS. There are 14 residues in the CDR3.

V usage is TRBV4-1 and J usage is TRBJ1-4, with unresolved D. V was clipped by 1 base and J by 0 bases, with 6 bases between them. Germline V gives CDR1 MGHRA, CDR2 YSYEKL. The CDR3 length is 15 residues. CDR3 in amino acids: CASSQGTSTNEKLFF. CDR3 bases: TGCGCCAGCAGCCAAGGGACCTCAACTAATGAAAAACTGTTTTTT.

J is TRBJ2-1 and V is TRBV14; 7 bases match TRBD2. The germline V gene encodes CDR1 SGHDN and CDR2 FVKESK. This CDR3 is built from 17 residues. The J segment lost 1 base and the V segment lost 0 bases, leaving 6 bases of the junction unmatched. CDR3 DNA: TGTGCCAGCAGCCAAGATGTGCGGGAGTTATCCTACAATGAGCAGTTCTTC. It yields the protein CASSQDVRELSYNEQFF.

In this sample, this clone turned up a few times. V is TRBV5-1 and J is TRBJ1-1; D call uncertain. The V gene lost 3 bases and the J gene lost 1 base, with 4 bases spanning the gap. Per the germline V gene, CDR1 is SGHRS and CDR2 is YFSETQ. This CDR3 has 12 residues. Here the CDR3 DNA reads TGCGCCAGCAGCTACCGGAACACTGAAGCTTTCTTT. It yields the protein CASSYRNTEAFF.

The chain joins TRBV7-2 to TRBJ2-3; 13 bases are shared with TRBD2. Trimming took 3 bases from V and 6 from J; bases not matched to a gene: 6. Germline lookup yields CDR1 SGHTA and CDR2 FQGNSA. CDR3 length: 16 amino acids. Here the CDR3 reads CASSFGLAGDVDTQYF. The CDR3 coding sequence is TGTGCCAGCAGCTTCGGACTAGCGGGAGATGTGGATACGCAGTATTTT.

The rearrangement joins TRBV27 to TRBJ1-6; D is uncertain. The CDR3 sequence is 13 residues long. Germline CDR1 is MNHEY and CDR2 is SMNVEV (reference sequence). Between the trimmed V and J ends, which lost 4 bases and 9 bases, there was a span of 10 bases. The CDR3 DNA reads TGTGCCAGCAGTTCAATCGGACCTTCACCCCTCCACTTT. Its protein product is CASSSIGPSPLHF.

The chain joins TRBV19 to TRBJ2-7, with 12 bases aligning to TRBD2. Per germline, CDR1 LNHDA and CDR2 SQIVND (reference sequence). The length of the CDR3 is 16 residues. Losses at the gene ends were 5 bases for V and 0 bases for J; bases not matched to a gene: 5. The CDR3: CASSSGTSGLSYEQYF. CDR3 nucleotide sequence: TGTGCCAGTAGTTCCGGGACTAGCGGGCTCTCCTACGAGCAGTACTTC.

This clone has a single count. The CDR3 sequence is CASSNRGGNEQYF. In DNA, the CDR3 is TGTGCCAGTAGTAACAGGGGCGGCAACGAGCAGTACTTC. This chain uses TRBV19 with TRBJ2-5; TRBD1 agrees at 7 bases. The DNA end favors TRBJ2-7, so the J call may be wrong. This CDR3 contains 13 residues. Germline V lookup: CDR1 LNHDA, CDR2 SQIVND (reference sequence).